This TCR beta chain came from a study of shared clonotypes between healthy human individuals. Notes on the study in general: An expected dependence of interdonor clonotype sharing on sequencing depth was noted.

At a deep level, the assay was run. Using immunoSEQ multiplex PCR, the repertoire was profiled, and TCRdb retains in-frame clones only, with some absent. The table includes approximately 2.5 million clones, around nine tenths detected once. For this clone: Antigen: not known.

Germline assignment: CDR1 SNHLY and CDR2 FYNNEI. V dropped 3 bases and J dropped 4 bases, with 10 bases sitting between them. CDR3 length equals 14 residues. The clonotype comes from a man aged 18 to 35 in good health. V gene TRBV2 combines with J gene TRBJ2-1; D tentatively fits TRBD1 or TRBD2 (5 bases each). The source material was naive CD4+ T cells sorted from blood. Specified subset: CD45RA+ positively selected. The CDR3 loop reads CASSDGTVYNEQFF. As DNA, the CDR3 is TGTGCCAGCAGTGATGGGACCGTGTACAATGAGCAGTTCTTC.